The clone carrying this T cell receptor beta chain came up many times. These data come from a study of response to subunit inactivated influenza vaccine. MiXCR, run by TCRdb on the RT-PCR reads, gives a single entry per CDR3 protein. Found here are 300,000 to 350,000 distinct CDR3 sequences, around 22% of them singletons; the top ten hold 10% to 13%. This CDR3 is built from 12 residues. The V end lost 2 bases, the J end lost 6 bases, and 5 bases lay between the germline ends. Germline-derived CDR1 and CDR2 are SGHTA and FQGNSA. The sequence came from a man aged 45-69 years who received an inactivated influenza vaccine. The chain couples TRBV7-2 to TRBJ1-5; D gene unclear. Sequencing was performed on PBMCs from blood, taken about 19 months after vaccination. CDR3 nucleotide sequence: TGTGCCAGCAGCTTAATGGGTCAGCCCCAGCATTTT. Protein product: CASSLMGQPQHF.